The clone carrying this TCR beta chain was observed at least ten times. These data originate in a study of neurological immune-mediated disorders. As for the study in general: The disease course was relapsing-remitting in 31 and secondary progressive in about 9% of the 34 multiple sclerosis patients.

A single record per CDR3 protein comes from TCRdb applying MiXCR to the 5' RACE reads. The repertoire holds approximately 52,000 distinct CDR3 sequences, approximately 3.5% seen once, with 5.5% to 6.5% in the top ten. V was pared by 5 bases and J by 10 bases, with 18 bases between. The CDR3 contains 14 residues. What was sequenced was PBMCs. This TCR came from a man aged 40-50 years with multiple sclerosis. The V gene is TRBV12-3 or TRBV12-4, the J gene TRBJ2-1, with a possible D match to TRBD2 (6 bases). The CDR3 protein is CASSKGSGRGEQFF. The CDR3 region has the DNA TGTGCCAGCAGTAAGGGGTCAGGGCGGGGAGAGCAGTTCTTC.